This T cell receptor beta chain was captured by sequencing in a study of blood T cells in healthy people across ages. Overall study context: Roughly one uniquely barcoded beta molecule per two T cells was captured.

Then a second PCR, running about 6 to 12 cycles, was carried out with a sample-barcoded 5' primer and a J-beta primer mix. Each CDR3 protein is one row after TCRdb ran MiXCR on the 5' RACE reads. The table lists over 600,000 distinct CDR3 sequences, around 50% of them singletons. V was shortened by 5 bases and J by 1 base, with 11 bases between the two germline ends. The CDR3 consists of 14 residues. Germline V lookup: CDR1 MRHNA, CDR2 SNTAGT. This TCR derives from a man aged 80 or over in good health. The chain joins TRBV6-4 to TRBJ2-5, with unresolved D. Sequenced: blood. The CDR3 DNA sequence: TGTGCCAGCAGTACTGGGCAGATCCAAGAGACCCAGTACTTC. It encodes CASSTGQIQETQYF.